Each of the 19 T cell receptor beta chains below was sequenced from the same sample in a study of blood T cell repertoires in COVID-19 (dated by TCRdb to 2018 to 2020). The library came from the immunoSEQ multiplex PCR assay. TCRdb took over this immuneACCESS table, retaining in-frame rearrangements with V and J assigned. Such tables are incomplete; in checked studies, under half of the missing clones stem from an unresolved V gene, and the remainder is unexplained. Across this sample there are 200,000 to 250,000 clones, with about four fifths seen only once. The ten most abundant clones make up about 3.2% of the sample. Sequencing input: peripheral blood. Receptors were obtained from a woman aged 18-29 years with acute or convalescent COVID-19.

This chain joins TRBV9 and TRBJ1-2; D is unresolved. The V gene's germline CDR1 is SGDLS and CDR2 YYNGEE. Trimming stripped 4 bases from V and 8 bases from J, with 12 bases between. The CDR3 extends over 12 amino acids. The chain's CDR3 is CASSLGREGYTF. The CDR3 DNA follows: TGTGCCAGCAGCCTCGGACGGGAAGGCTACACCTTC. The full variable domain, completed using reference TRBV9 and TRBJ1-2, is DSGVTQTPKHLITATGQRVTLRCSPRSGDLSVYWYQQSLDQGLQFLIQYYNGEERAKGNILERFSAQQFPDLHSELNLSSLELGDSALYFCASSLGREGYTFGSGTRLTVV.

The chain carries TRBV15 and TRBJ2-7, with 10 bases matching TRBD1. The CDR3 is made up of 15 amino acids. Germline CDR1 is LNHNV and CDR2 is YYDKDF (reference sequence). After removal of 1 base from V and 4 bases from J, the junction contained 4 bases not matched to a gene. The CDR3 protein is CATSRGGTGEYEQYF. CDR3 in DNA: TGTGCCACCAGCAGAGGCGGGACAGGGGAGTACGAGCAGTACTTC.

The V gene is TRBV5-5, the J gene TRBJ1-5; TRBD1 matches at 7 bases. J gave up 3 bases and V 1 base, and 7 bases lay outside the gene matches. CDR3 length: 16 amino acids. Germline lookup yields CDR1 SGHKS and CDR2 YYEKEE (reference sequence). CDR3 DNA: TGTGCCAGCAGCTTGCTTGGCAGGGGGACCAATCAGCCCCAGCATTTT. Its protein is CASSLLGRGTNQPQHF.

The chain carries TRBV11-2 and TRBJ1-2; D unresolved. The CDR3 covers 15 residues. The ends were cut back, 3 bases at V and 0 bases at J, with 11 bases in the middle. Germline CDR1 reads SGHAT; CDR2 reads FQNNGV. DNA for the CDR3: TGTGCCAGCAGCTTGAGGGCAGATACTAACTATGGCTACACCTTC. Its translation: CASSLRADTNYGYTF.

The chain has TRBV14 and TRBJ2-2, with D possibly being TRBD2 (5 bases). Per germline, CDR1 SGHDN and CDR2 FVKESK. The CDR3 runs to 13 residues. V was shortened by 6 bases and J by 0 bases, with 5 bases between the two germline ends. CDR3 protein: CASRGANTGELFF. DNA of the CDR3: TGTGCCAGCAGGGGAGCGAACACCGGGGAGCTGTTTTTT.

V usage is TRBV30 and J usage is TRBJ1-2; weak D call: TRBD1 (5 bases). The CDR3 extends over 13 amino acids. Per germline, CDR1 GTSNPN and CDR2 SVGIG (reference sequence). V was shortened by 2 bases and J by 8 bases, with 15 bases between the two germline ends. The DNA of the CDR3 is TGTGCCTGGAGTCTGCTTGGGGCGGGAGGCTACACCTTC. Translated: CAWSLLGAGGYTF.

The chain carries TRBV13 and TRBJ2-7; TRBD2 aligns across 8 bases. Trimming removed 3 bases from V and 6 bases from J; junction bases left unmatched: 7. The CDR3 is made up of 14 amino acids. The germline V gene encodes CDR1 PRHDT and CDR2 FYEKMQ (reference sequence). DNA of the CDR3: TGTGCCAGCAGCTTCGCCGGGGGGGCGTCCGAGCAGTACTTC. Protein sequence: CASSFAGGASEQYF. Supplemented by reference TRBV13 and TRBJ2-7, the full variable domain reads AAGVIQSPRHLIKEKRETATLKCYPIPRHDTVYWYQQGPGQDPQFLISFYEKMQSDKGSIPDRFSAQQFSDYHSELNMSSLELGDSALYFCASSFAGGASEQYFGPGTRLTVT.

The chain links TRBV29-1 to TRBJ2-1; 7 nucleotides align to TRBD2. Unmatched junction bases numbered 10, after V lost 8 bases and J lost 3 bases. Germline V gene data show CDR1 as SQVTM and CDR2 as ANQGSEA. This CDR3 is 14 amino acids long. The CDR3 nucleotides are TGCAGCACTCCCGGGGCTAGCGGCTACAATGAGCAGTTCTTC. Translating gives CSTPGASGYNEQFF.

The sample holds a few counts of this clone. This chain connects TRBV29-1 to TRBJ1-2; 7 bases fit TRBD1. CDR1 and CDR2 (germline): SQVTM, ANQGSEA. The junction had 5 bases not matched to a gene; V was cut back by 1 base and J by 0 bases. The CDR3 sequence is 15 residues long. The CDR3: CSVEARDSSNYGYTF. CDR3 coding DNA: TGCAGCGTTGAAGCCCGGGACAGCTCTAACTATGGCTACACCTTC. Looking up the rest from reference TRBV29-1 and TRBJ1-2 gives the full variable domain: SAVISQKPSRDICQRGTSLTIQCQVDSQVTMMFWYRQQPGQSLTLIATANQGSEATYESGFVIDKFPISRPNLTFSTLTVSNMSPEDSSIYLCSVEARDSSNYGYTFGSGTRLTVV.

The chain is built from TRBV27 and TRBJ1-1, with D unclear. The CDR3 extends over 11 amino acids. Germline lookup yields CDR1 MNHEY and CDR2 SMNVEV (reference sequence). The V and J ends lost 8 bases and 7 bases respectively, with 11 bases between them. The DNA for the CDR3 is TGTGCCAGCGGGAGGTATAATGAAGCTTTCTTT. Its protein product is CASGRYNEAFF.

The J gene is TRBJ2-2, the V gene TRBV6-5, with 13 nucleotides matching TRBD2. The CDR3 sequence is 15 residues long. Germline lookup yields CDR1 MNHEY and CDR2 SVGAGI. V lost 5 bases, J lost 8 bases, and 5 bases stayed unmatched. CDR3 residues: CASSRLAGGLGELFF. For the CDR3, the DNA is TGTGCCAGCAGTAGACTAGCGGGAGGATTGGGGGAGCTGTTTTTT.

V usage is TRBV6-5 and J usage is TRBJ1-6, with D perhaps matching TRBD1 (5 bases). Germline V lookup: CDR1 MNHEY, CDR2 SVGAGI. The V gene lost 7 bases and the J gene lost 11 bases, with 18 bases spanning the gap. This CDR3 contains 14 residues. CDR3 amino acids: CASTTGRQGAPLHF. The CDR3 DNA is TGTGCCAGCACCACGGGCCGTCAAGGGGCACCCCTCCACTTT.

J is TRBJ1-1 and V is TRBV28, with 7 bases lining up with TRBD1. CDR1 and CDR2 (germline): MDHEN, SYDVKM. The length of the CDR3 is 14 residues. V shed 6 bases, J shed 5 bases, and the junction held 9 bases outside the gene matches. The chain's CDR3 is CASSSQGTGTEAFF. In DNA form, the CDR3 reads TGTGCCAGCAGCTCACAGGGGACGGGGACTGAAGCTTTCTTT.

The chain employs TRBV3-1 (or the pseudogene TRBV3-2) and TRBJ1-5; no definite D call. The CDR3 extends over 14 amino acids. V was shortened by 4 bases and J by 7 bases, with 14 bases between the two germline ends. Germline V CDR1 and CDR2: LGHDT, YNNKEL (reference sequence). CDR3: CASSPSGPGQPQHF. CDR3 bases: TGTGCCAGCAGCCCAAGCGGGCCCGGGCAGCCCCAGCATTTT.

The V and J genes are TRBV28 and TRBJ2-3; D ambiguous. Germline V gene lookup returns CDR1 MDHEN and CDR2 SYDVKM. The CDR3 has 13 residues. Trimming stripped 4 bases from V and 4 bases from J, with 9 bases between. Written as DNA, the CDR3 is TGTGCCAGCAGTTCTCTTATCCCAGATACGCAGTATTTT. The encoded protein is CASSSLIPDTQYF.

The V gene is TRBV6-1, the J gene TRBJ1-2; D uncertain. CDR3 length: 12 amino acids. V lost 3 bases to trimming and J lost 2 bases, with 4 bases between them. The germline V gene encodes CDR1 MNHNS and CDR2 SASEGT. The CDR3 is CASSERNYGYTF. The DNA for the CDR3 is TGTGCCAGCAGTGAGCGGAACTATGGCTACACCTTC.

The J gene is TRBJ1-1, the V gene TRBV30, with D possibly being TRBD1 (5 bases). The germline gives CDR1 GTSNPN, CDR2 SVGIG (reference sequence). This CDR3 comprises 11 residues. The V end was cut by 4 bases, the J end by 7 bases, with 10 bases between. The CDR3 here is CAWIRQIEAFF. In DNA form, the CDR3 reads TGTGCCTGGATAAGACAGATTGAAGCTTTCTTT.

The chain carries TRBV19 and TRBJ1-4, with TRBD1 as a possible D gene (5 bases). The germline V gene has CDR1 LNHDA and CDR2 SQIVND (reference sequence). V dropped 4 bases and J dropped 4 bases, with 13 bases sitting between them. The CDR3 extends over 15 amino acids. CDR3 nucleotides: TGTGCCAGTAGTACCGCTGACAGATATAATGAAAAACTGTTTTTT. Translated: CASSTADRYNEKLFF. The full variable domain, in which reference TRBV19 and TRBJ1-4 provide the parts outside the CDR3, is DGGITQSPKYLFRKEGQNVTLSCEQNLNHDAMYWYRQDPGQGLRLIYYSQIVNDFQKGDIAEGYSVSREKKESFPLTVTSAQKNPTAFYLCASSTADRYNEKLFFGSGTQLSVL.

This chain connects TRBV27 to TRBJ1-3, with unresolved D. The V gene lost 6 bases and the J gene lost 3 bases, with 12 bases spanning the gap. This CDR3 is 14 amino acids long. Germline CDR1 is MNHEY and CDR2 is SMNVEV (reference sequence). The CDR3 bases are TGTGCCAGCAGCGAGACAACGCGTGGAAACACCATATATTTT. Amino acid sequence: CASSETTRGNTIYF.